These 25 T cell receptor beta chains came from one sample sequenced in a study of blood T cell repertoires in COVID-19. Generated by immunoSEQ multiplex PCR, the TCRdb table keeps only in-frame clones and is missing some. Altogether roughly 90,000 clones are present, about 80% being singletons, with the ten largest covering 9% to 12%. The sequencing input was peripheral blood. These receptors were collected from a woman in her 70s with acute or convalescent COVID-19.

The rearrangement joins TRBV3-1 (or the pseudogene TRBV3-2) to TRBJ1-6; TRBD1 aligns across 7 bases. V dropped 1 base and J dropped 10; count of bases not matched to a gene: 10. CDR1 is LGHDT and CDR2 is YNNKEL in the germline V gene (reference sequence). CDR3 length equals 16 residues. CDR3 nucleotides: TGTGCCAGCAGCCAAGGACCCGGACAGGTCGGATCACCCCTCCACTTT. It codes for CASSQGPGQVGSPLHF.

The chain is built from TRBV28 and TRBJ1-4; D ambiguous. This CDR3 spans 18 amino acids. The V end lost 3 bases, the J end lost 0 bases, and 17 bases lay between the germline ends. Germline V CDR1 and CDR2: MDHEN, SYDVKM. The CDR3 DNA reads TGTGCCAGCAGTTTTCTAGGTGGCAACCTCGCAACTAATGAAAAACTGTTTTTT. Its translation: CASSFLGGNLATNEKLFF.

This clone has just a few counts. This rearrangement joins TRBV9 to TRBJ2-7; 10 positions match TRBD1. V was clipped by 4 bases and J by 4 bases; unmatched bases: 5. There are 14 residues in the CDR3. The germline V gene has CDR1 SGDLS and CDR2 YYNGEE. CDR3 loop: CASSPGQGYYEQYF. The DNA of the CDR3 is TGTGCCAGCAGCCCGGGACAGGGGTATTACGAGCAGTACTTC.

This rearrangement joins TRBV28 to TRBJ1-2; D ambiguous. The CDR3 extends over 11 amino acids. Deletions cut 6 bases from V and 4 bases from J, with 6 bases between. Germline CDR1 and CDR2: MDHEN and SYDVKM. CDR3 residues: CASRSGYGYTF. Written as DNA, the CDR3 is TGTGCCAGCAGGTCAGGCTATGGCTACACCTTC.

The rearrangement links TRBV19 to TRBJ2-1, with 7 bases lining up with TRBD2. V was clipped by 6 bases and J by 5 bases; unmatched bases: 10. This CDR3 spans 15 amino acids. Germline values: CDR1 LNHDA, CDR2 SQIVND (reference sequence). This CDR3 is CASSASGPTDNEQFF. The CDR3 bases are TGTGCCAGTAGCGCTAGCGGACCTACCGACAATGAGCAGTTCTTC.

This chain joins TRBV30 and TRBJ2-7; weak D call: TRBD2 (5 bases). CDR1 is GTSNPN, CDR2 SVGIG, per germline (reference sequence). This CDR3 contains 13 residues. The CDR3: CAGARFLLDEQYF. CDR3 in DNA: TGTGCGGGAGCCAGATTCCTATTGGACGAGCAGTACTTC.

This clone was observed a few times. This chain joins TRBV7-2 and TRBJ2-3; D is perhaps TRBD2 (6 bases). V was shortened by 4 bases and J by 4 bases, with 12 bases between the two germline ends. Per germline, CDR1 SGHTA and CDR2 FQGNSA. The CDR3 is 14 residues long. CDR3 in DNA: TGTGCCAGCAGCTCGGGACTTTCCCCAGATACGCAGTATTTT. Amino acid sequence: CASSSGLSPDTQYF.

This sequence joins TRBV12-5 and TRBJ2-5, with unresolved D. Germline V CDR1 and CDR2: LGHNT, FRNRAP. V lost 0 bases and J 0 bases, leaving 8 bases between the germline ends. The CDR3 has 15 amino acids. The CDR3 bases are TGTGCTAGTGGTTTGGTACCTCAGTACCAAGAGACCCAGTACTTC. This gives the protein CASGLVPQYQETQYF.

This clone was detected once. This chain joins TRBV10-3 and TRBJ2-7; 8 nucleotides line up with TRBD2. Germline loops: CDR1 ENHRY, CDR2 SYGVKD. The CDR3 length is 16 residues. Trimming took 3 bases from V and 0 from J; bases not matched to a gene: 7. CDR3 DNA sequence: TGTGCCATCAGTGACTTAACGGGGGGGTACTCCTACGAGCAGTACTTC. Translating it yields CAISDLTGGYSYEQYF.

V is TRBV6-6 and J is TRBJ2-2; TRBD1 agrees at 8 bases. The CDR3 length is 14 residues. Germline V gene lookup returns CDR1 MNHNY and CDR2 SVGAGI (reference sequence). With V trimmed by 4 bases and J by 6 bases, 4 bases remained unmatched. CDR3: CASSSQGEAGELFF. CDR3 nucleotides: TGTGCCAGCAGTTCACAGGGGGAGGCCGGGGAGCTGTTTTTT.

This rearrangement joins TRBV28 to TRBJ1-2, with 10 bases fitting TRBD1. With V trimmed by 1 base and J by 3 bases, 5 bases remained unmatched. Germline V gene sequence: CDR1 MDHEN, CDR2 SYDVKM. The CDR3 runs to 16 residues. The DNA of the CDR3 is TGTGCCAGCAGTTTATCCGGGACAGGGGCTTACTATGGCTACACCTTC. Translation: CASSLSGTGAYYGYTF.

This clone was seen ten or more times. CDR3 coding DNA: TGTGCCAGCAGTGAAGAACGGACAGGGGGAAGCTATGGCTACACCTTC. Residues: CASSEERTGGSYGYTF. The J gene is TRBJ1-2, the V gene TRBV2, with 10 nucleotides matching TRBD1. The germline gives CDR1 SNHLY, CDR2 FYNNEI. The J segment lost 4 bases and the V segment lost 1 base, leaving 6 bases of the junction unmatched. The CDR3 spans 16 residues.

The chain employs TRBV5-4 and TRBJ1-2; possibly TRBD1 for D (6 bases). V lost 3 bases and J 6 bases, leaving 9 bases between the germline ends. Germline V gene sequence: CDR1 SGHNT, CDR2 YYREEE (reference sequence). The CDR3 loop spans 12 amino acids. In DNA form, the CDR3 reads TGTGCCAGCAGCTCTGGACAGAATGGCTACACCTTC. As protein: CASSSGQNGYTF. Complete variable domain (other parts from reference TRBV5-4 and TRBJ1-2): ETGVTQSPTHLIKTRGQQVTLRCSSQSGHNTVSWYQQALGQGPQFIFQYYREEENGRGNFPPRFSGLQFPNYSSELNVNALELDDSALYLCASSSGQNGYTFGSGTRLTVV.

This clone appeared a few times. The chain recombines TRBV7-3 with TRBJ1-5, with TRBD1 as a possible D gene (5 bases). V was clipped by 4 bases and J by 5 bases, with 6 bases between them. In germline, CDR1 is SGHTA, CDR2 FQGTGA. The CDR3 has 12 residues. The CDR3 DNA is TGTGCCAGCAGCTCCAGGGATCAGCCCCAGCATTTT. This codes for CASSSRDQPQHF.

This chain connects TRBV6-5 to TRBJ1-3; a possible D gene is TRBD1 (5 bases). The V end lost 6 bases, the J end lost 0 bases, and 12 bases lay between the germline ends. CDR3 length equals 15 residues. Germline lookup yields CDR1 MNHEY and CDR2 SVGAGI. In DNA form, the CDR3 reads TGTGCCAGCAGCCAAACAGGAAACTCTGGAAACACCATATATTTT. It is translated as CASSQTGNSGNTIYF.

J is TRBJ1-2 and V is TRBV7-2; 9 bases fit TRBD1. Germline CDR1 reads SGHTA; CDR2 reads FQGNSA. This CDR3 is 17 amino acids long. V trimming: 1 base; J trimming: 7 bases; junction bases outside the gene matches: 13. CDR3 residues: CASSLVGQGRIDGGYTF. The CDR3, as DNA: TGTGCCAGCAGCTTAGTGGGACAGGGAAGAATAGACGGTGGCTACACCTTC.

The chain is built from TRBV18 and TRBJ1-5; TRBD1 agrees at 8 bases. CDR1 is KGHSH, CDR2 LQKENI, per germline. V lost 4 bases, J lost 2 bases, and 7 bases stayed unmatched. The CDR3 runs to 16 residues. The CDR3 DNA reads TGTGCCAGCTCACGGAACGACAGGGGCGGCAATCAGCCCCAGCATTTT. Its translation: CASSRNDRGGNQPQHF.

This sequence joins TRBV18 and TRBJ2-7; 8 bases line up with TRBD2. V trimming: 6 bases; J trimming: 2 bases; junction bases outside the gene matches: 12. CDR3 length equals 16 residues. The germline V gene encodes CDR1 KGHSH and CDR2 LQKENI. The CDR3 region has the DNA TGTGCCAGCTCCCCCACGCCGGGACTAGATGCCTACGAGCAGTACTTC. It yields the protein CASSPTPGLDAYEQYF.

The chain couples TRBV5-1 to TRBJ2-7, with TRBD1 as a possible D gene (6 bases). The CDR3 spans 16 residues. V shed 3 bases and J shed 0 bases, with 16 bases lying between them. Germline V gene data show CDR1 as SGHRS and CDR2 as YFSETQ. CDR3 loop: CASSSETGLTSYEQYF. The DNA for the CDR3 is TGCGCCAGCAGCTCGGAAACAGGGCTTACCTCCTACGAGCAGTACTTC.

This chain uses TRBV28 with TRBJ2-7; TRBD2 aligns across 7 bases. Germline CDR1 is MDHEN and CDR2 is SYDVKM. This CDR3 spans 15 amino acids. V gave up 6 bases and J gave up 6 bases; unmatched junction bases: 14. CDR3 protein: CASREGGRGNREQYF. In nucleotides, the CDR3 is TGTGCCAGCAGGGAGGGCGGGAGAGGGAATCGCGAGCAGTACTTC.

Here the CDR3 DNA reads TGTGCCAGCAGTTATACGTCAAGAGAGCCCCAGCATTTT. It encodes CASSYTSREPQHF. The chain couples TRBV6-5 to TRBJ1-5; unclear D gene. The CDR3 contains 13 residues. V was shortened by 3 bases and J by 8 bases, with 11 bases between the two germline ends. Per the germline V gene, CDR1 is MNHEY and CDR2 is SVGAGI.

CDR3 sequence: CSVAGTGGIGTEAFF. The DNA of the CDR3 is TGCAGCGTGGCCGGGACAGGGGGCATCGGGACTGAAGCTTTCTTT. J is TRBJ1-1 and V is TRBV29-1; 12 bases fit TRBD1. V gave up 6 bases and J gave up 5 bases; unmatched junction bases: 10. Looked up from germline, CDR1 is SQVTM and CDR2 is ANQGSEA. This CDR3 is built from 15 residues.

This rearrangement joins TRBV27 to TRBJ2-5; 14 nucleotides agree with TRBD2. CDR1 is MNHEY and CDR2 is SMNVEV in the germline V gene (reference sequence). With 6 bases clipped from V and 5 bases from J, the junction kept 5 bases outside the gene matches. The CDR3 has 15 amino acids. The CDR3 is CASRATSGRAETQYF. The CDR3, as DNA: TGTGCCAGCAGGGCGACTAGCGGGAGGGCGGAGACCCAGTACTTC.

This clone was observed a few times. The rearrangement uses TRBV30 and TRBJ2-7; D is unclear. From germline, CDR1 is GTSNPN and CDR2 SVGIG (reference sequence). The CDR3 totals 17 residues. Deletions cut 0 bases from V and 0 bases from J, with 18 bases between. The chain's CDR3 is CAWSVPRLGTNSYEQYF. In DNA form, the CDR3 reads TGTGCCTGGAGTGTACCACGGTTGGGTACTAACTCCTACGAGCAGTACTTC.

The chain employs TRBV6-5 and TRBJ2-5; D possibly corresponds to TRBD2 (5 bases). CDR3 length: 15 residues. V was trimmed by 5 bases and J by 7 bases, leaving 20 bases between them. Germline V gene lookup returns CDR1 MNHEY and CDR2 SVGAGI. The CDR3, as DNA: TGTGCCAGCAGTACCACACGGATGCCGGCGGGGACCCAGTACTTC. Translated: CASSTTRMPAGTQYF.